This is a list of T cell receptor beta chains from one sample in a study of siplizumab effects on memory and regulatory T cells. Clones were read by immunoSEQ multiplex PCR, and TCRdb kept only the in-frame ones, dropping some. The table records tens of thousands of clones, around 97% of them present only once. Sequenced: naive CD4+ T cells sorted from blood. All receptors come from a human donor in good health. The CDR3 runs from the conserved cysteine through the conserved F or W. The D gene is left open where the match is weak. Rows give clone size only sometimes, using once, few, many, or a class for an expanded clone.

TRBJ2-7 | TRBV6-5 | TRBD2 | - | CASSPGGLNEQYF | TGTGCCAGCAGTCCGGGGGGGCTGAACGAGCAGTACTTC
TRBJ2-1 | TRBV18 | TRBD2 | - | CASSPQGTGTSGYNEQFF | TGTGCCAGCTCACCGCAGGGAACCGGGACTAGCGGCTACAATGAGCAGTTCTTC
TRBJ2-7 | TRBV6-5 | - | - | CASSYSASSYEQYF | TGTGCCAGCAGTTACTCTGCTAGCTCCTACGAGCAGTACTTC
TRBJ2-7 | TRBV5-1 | TRBD1 | - | CASSSDRGISYEQYF | TGCGCCAGCAGTTCCGACAGGGGAATCTCCTACGAGCAGTACTTC
TRBJ2-3 | TRBV5-1 | TRBD1 | - | CASSPDRASTDTQYF | TGCGCCAGCAGCCCTGACAGGGCTAGCACAGATACGCAGTATTTT
TRBJ1-2 | TRBV7-6 | - | - | CASTPTADSYGYTF | TGTGCCAGCACCCCAACCGCGGACAGCTATGGCTACACCTTC
TRBJ1-5 | TRBV19 | - | - | CASIPSVGGYSNQPQHF | TGTGCCAGTATACCTTCTGTGGGAGGGTACAGCAATCAGCCCCAGCATTTT
TRBJ1-4 | TRBV18 | TRBD1 | - | CASSPLTGFEEKLFF | TGTGCCAGCTCGCCATTGACAGGGTTTGAGGAAAAACTGTTTTTT
TRBJ1-1 | TRBV5-5 | - | - | CASSLAVTANTEAFF | TGTGCCAGCAGCTTGGCAGTGACAGCGAACACTGAAGCTTTCTTT
TRBJ1-5 | TRBV4-2 | - | - | CASSQGYSNQPQHF | TGTGCCAGCAGCCAGGGGTATAGCAATCAGCCCCAGCATTTT
TRBJ2-7 | TRBV6-6 | - | - | CASSSRGTGEYYEQYF | TGTGCCAGCAGTTCTCGGGGAACGGGGGAATACTACGAGCAGTACTTC
TRBJ1-1 | TRBV6-6 | - | - | CASSFSVLGVRGEAFF | TGTGCCAGCAGTTTTTCAGTCCTCGGGGTGCGGGGTGAAGCTTTCTTT
TRBJ1-4 | TRBV19 | - | - | CASSKAFFNEKLFF | TGTGCCAGTAGTAAGGCTTTCTTTAATGAAAAACTGTTTTTT
TRBJ2-7 | TRBV19 | TRBD2 | - | CASSTLAGGPLEQYF | TGTGCCAGTAGTACTTTAGCGGGGGGCCCCCTCGAGCAGTACTTC
TRBJ2-1 | TRBV5-1 | TRBD2 | - | CASSLTSGIYNEQFF | TGCGCCAGCAGCTTGACTAGCGGTATTTACAATGAGCAGTTCTTC
TRBJ1-1 | TRBV5-3 | - | - | CARSAPRQVPSNTEAFF | TGTGCCAGAAGCGCCCCGAGACAGGTCCCCTCGAACACTGAAGCTTTCTTT
TRBJ2-5 | TRBV4-3 | - | - | CASSQGLGGQETQYF | TGCGCCAGCAGCCAAGGACTCGGGGGCCAAGAGACCCAGTACTTC
TRBJ2-3 | TRBV7-2 | - | - | CASSLMAGATDTQYF | TGTGCCAGCAGCTTAATGGCGGGGGCGACAGATACGCAGTATTTT
TRBJ2-3 | TRBV7-9 | TRBD1 | - | CASSSRTGGDTQYF | TGTGCCAGCAGTTCTAGGACAGGAGGAGATACGCAGTATTTT
TRBJ1-2 | TRBV18 | TRBD1 | - | CASSPDRGYGYTF | TGTGCCAGCTCACCGGACAGGGGCTATGGCTACACCTTC
TRBJ2-5 | TRBV6-5 | - | - | CASGSRRDQRGTQYF | TGTGCCAGCGGGTCTCGCAGGGACCAAAGGGGGACCCAGTACTTC
TRBJ1-5 | TRBV5-4 | - | - | CASSGGGNQPQHF | TGTGCCAGCAGCGGGGGGGGCAATCAGCCCCAGCATTTT
TRBJ2-4 | TRBV14 | - | - | CASSQDRGNIQYF | TGTGCCAGCAGCCAAGATCGAGGAAACATTCAGTACTTC
TRBJ1-3 | TRBV6-5 | - | - | CASSYGWSSGNTIYF | TGTGCCAGCAGTTACGGGTGGAGCTCTGGAAACACCATATATTTT
TRBJ2-5 | TRBV4-1 | TRBD2 | - | CARVQGLTSGVFETQYF | TGCGCCAGGGTCCAGGGGCTGACTAGCGGGGTATTCGAGACCCAGTACTTC
TRBJ2-2 | TRBV5-1 | TRBD2 | - | CASSPGRTSGGSTNTGELFF | TGCGCCAGCAGCCCGGGTAGGACTAGCGGGGGCTCCACGAACACCGGGGAGCTGTTTTTT
TRBJ2-7 | TRBV6-5 | - | - | CASLSGTNSYEQYF | TGTGCCAGCCTCTCCGGGACGAACTCCTACGAGCAGTACTTC
TRBJ1-4 | TRBV5-6 | TRBD1 | - | CASSGGQGGEKLFF | TGTGCCAGCAGCGGGGGACAGGGAGGTGAAAAACTGTTTTTT
TRBJ1-5 | TRBV7-9 | TRBD1 | - | CASSLGGQGQHF | TGTGCCAGCAGCTTAGGCGGACAGGGGCAGCATTTT
TRBJ2-4 | TRBV7-9 | - | - | CASSLQEAKNIQYF | TGTGCCAGCAGCTTACAGGAGGCCAAAAACATTCAGTACTTC
TRBJ1-1 | TRBV7-9 | - | few | CATRVADTEAFF | TGTGCCACCCGGGTTGCGGACACTGAAGCTTTCTTT
TRBJ2-5 | TRBV7-2 | - | - | CASSNRAIETQYF | TGTGCCAGCAGTAACAGGGCTATTGAGACCCAGTACTTC
TRBJ2-5 | TRBV6-5 | - | - | CASRSTVRTVETQYF | TGTGCCAGCAGATCCACCGTTCGGACAGTAGAGACCCAGTACTTC
TRBJ2-5 | TRBV4-2 | - | - | CASSQSTVAPETQYF | TGTGCCAGCAGCCAATCTACGGTAGCCCCTGAGACCCAGTACTTC
TRBJ1-1 | TRBV7-3 | - | - | CASSSKEYTEAFF | TGTGCCAGCAGCTCTAAGGAGTACACTGAAGCTTTCTTT
TRBJ1-1 | TRBV7-2 | TRBD1 | - | CASSLDPGGDTEAFF | TGTGCCAGCAGCTTAGACCCAGGGGGAGACACTGAAGCTTTCTTT
TRBJ2-3 | TRBV4-1 | - | - | CASSPLRVSDTQYF | TGCGCCAGCAGCCCCCTCAGAGTTTCAGATACGCAGTATTTT
TRBJ2-1 | TRBV13 | - | - | CASSLYLEGEQFF | TGTGCCAGCAGCTTATATTTAGAAGGTGAGCAGTTCTTC
TRBJ2-6 | TRBV7-3 | - | - | CASSGGTGANVLTF | TGTGCCAGCTCGGGGGGCACTGGGGCCAACGTCCTGACTTTC
TRBJ2-5 | TRBV5-1 | TRBD2 | - | CASSLYFPTSGGQETQYF | TGCGCCAGCAGCTTGTATTTCCCGACTAGCGGGGGACAAGAGACCCAGTACTTC
TRBJ1-5 | TRBV19 | - | - | CASSRSRDQPQHF | TGTGCCAGTAGTAGGAGTCGCGATCAGCCCCAGCATTTT